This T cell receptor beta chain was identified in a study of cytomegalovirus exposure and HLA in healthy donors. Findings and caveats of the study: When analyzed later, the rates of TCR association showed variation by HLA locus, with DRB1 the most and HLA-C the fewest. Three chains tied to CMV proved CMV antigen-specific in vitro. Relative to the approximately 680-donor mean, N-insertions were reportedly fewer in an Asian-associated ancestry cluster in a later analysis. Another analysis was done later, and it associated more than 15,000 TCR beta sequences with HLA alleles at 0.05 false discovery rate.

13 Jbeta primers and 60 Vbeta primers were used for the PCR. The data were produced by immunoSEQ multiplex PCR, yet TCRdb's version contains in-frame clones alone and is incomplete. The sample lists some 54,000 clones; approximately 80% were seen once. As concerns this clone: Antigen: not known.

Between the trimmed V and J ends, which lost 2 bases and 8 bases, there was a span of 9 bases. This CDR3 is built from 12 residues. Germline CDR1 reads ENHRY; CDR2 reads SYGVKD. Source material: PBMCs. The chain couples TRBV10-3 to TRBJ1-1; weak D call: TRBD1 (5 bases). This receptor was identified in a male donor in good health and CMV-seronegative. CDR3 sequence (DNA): TGTGCCATCAGTGAGGCAGGGTACGAAGCTTTCTTT. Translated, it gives CAISEAGYEAFF.